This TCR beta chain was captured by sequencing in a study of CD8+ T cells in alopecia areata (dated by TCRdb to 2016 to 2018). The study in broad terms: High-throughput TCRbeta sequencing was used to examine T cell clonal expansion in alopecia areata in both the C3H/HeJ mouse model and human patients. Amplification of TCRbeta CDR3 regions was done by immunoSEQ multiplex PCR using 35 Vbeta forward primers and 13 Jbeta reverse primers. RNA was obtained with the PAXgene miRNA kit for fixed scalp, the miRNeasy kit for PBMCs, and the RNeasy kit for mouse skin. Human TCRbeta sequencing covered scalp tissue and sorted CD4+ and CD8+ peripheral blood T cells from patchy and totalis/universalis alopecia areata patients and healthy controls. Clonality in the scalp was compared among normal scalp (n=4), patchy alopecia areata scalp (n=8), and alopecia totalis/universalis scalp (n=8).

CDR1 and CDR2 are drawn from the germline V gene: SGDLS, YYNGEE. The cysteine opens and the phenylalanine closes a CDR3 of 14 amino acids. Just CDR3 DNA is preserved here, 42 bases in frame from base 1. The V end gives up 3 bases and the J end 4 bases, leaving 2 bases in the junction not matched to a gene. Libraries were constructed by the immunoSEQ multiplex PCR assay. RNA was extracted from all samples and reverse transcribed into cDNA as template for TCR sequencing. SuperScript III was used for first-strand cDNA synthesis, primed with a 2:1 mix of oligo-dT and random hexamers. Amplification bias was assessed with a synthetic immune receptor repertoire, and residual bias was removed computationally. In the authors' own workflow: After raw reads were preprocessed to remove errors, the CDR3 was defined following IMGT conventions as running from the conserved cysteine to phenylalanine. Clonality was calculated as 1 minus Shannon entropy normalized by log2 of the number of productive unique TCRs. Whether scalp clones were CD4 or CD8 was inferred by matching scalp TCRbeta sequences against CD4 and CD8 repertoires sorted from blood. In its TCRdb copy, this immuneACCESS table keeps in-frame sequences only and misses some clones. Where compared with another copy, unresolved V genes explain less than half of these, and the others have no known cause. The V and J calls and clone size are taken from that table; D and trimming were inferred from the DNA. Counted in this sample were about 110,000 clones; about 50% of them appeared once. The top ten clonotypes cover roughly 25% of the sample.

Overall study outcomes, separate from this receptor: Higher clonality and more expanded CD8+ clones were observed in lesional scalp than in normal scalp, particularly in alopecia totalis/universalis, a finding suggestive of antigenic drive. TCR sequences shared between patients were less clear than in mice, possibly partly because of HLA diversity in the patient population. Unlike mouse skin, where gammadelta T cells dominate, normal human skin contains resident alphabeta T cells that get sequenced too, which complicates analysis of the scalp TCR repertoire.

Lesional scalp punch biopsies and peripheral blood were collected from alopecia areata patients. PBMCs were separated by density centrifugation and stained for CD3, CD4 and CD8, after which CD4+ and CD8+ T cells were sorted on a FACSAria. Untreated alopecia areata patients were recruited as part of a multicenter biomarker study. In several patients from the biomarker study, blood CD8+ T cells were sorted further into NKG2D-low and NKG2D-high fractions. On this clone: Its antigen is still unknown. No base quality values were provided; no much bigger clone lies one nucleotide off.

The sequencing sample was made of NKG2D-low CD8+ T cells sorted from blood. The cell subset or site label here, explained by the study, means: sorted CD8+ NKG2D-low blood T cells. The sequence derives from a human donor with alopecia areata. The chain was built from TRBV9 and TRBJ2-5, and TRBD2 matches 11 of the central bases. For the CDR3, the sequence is CASSGGTSGETQYF. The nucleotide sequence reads TGTGCCAGCAGCGGAGGGACTAGCGGAGAGACCCAGTACTTC.